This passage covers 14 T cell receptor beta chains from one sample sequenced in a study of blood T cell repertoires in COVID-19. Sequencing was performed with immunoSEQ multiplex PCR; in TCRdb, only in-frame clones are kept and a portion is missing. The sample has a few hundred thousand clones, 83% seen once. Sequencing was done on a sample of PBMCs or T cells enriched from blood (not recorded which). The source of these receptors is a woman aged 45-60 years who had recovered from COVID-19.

The CDR3 is CASSERAGLTGELFF. The CDR3 region has the DNA TGTGCCAGCAGTGAGAGGGCAGGCCTCACCGGGGAGCTGTTTTTT. The chain employs TRBV6-1 and TRBJ2-2; weak D call: TRBD2 (5 bases). Germline CDR1 and CDR2: MNHNS and SASEGT. The CDR3 totals 15 residues. V lost 3 bases to trimming and J lost 4 bases, with 12 bases between them.

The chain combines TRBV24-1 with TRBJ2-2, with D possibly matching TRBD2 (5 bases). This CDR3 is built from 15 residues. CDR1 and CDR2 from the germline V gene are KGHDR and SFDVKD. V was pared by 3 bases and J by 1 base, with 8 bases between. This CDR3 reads CATSDRRGNTGELFF. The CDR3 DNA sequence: TGTGCCACCAGTGATCGCCGGGGGAACACCGGGGAGCTGTTTTTT.

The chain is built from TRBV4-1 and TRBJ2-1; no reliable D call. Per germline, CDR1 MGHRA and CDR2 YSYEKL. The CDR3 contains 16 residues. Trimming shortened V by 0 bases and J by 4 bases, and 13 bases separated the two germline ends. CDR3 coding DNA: TGCGCCAGCAGCCAAGATGAAGCGAACGATTACAATGAGCAGTTCTTC. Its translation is CASSQDEANDYNEQFF.

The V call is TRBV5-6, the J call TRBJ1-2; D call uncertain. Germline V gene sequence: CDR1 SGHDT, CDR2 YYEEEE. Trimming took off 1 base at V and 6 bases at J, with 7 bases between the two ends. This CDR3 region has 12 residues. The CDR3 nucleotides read TGTGCCAGCAGCTTGCCCAGTCATGGCTACACCTTC. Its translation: CASSLPSHGYTF.

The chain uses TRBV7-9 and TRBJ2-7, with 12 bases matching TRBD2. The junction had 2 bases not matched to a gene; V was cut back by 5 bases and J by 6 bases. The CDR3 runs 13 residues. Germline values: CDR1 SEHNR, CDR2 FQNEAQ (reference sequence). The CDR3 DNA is TGTGCCAGCAGCCCGGGACTAGCGGGCGAGCAGTACTTC. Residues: CASSPGLAGEQYF.

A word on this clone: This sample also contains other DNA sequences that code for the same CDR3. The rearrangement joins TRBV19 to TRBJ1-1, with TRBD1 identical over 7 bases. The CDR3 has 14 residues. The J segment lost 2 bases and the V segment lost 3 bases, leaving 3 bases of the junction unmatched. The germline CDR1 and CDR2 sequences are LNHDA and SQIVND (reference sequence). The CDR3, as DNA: TGTGCCAGTAGTATTGGGACAGTCAACACTGAAGCTTTCTTT. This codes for CASSIGTVNTEAFF.

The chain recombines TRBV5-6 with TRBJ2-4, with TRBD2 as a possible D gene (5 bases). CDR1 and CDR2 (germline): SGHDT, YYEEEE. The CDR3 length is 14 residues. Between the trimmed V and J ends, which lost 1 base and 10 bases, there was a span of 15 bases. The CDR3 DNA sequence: TGTGCCAGCAGCTTGTCGGTAGGACTGATGATTCAGTACTTC. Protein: CASSLSVGLMIQYF.

The DNA for the CDR3 is TGCGCCAGCACCCGGGAGAGTCTCAATCAGCCCCAGCATTTT. Translated: CASTRESLNQPQHF. The rearrangement links TRBV23-1 to TRBJ1-5; D is undetermined. TRBV23-1 is an ORF, with its function uncertain. V was trimmed by 7 bases and J by 3 bases, leaving 13 bases between them. CDR3 length equals 14 residues.

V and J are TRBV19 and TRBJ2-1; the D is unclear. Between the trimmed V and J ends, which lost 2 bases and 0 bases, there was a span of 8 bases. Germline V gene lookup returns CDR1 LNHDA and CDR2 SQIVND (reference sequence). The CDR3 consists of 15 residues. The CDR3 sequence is CASSISTGSYNEQFF. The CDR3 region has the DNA TGTGCCAGTAGTATAAGCACGGGCTCCTACAATGAGCAGTTCTTC.

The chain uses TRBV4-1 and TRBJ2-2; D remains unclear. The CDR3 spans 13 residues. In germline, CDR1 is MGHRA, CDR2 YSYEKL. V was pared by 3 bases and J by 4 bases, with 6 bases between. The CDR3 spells CASSHLFTGELFF. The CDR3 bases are TGCGCCAGCAGCCACCTCTTCACCGGGGAGCTGTTTTTT.

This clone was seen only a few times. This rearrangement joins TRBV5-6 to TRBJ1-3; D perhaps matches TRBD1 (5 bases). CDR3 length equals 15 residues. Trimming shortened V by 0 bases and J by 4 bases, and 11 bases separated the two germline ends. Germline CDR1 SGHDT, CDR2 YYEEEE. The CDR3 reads CASSLVVTAGNTIYF. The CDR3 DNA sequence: TGTGCCAGCAGCTTGGTCGTGACAGCAGGAAACACCATATATTTT.

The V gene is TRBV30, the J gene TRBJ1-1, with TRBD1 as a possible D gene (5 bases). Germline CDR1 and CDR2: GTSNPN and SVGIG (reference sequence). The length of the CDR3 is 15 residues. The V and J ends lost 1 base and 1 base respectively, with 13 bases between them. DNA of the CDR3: TGTGCCTGGAGTGGGCAGGGCGGCGGGAACACTGAAGCTTTCTTT. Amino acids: CAWSGQGGGNTEAFF.

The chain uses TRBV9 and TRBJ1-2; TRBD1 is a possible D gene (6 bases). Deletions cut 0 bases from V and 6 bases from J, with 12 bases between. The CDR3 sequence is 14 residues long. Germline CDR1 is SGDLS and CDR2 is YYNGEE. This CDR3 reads CASSVVQGIDGYTF. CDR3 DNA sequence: TGTGCCAGCAGCGTAGTACAGGGAATTGATGGCTACACCTTC.

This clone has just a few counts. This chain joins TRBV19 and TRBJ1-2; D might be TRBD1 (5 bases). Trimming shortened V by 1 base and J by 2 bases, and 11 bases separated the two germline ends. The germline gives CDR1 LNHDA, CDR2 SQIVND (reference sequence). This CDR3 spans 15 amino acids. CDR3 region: CASSIARGLNYGYTF. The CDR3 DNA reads TGTGCCAGTAGTATAGCCCGGGGACTGAACTATGGCTACACCTTC.